The source of this T cell receptor beta chain is a study of T cell changes during pregnancy in multiple sclerosis. Here immunoSEQ multiplex PCR was the method, and the copy in TCRdb shows in-frame clones only, minus some. Counted here are about 69,000 clones, just over 90% occurring once; the ten biggest clones make up approximately 1.4%. This CDR3 region has 14 residues. Trimming took 3 bases from V and 4 from J, leaving 12 bases between them. Germline loops: CDR1 MNHEY, CDR2 SVGAGI. V and J are TRBV6-5 and TRBJ1-1; the D gene is possibly TRBD1 (5 bases). The origin of this receptor is a female donor with multiple sclerosis, enrolled in a pregnancy study. The sample here was peripheral blood, taken in the third trimester of pregnancy. The CDR3 DNA follows: TGTGCCAGCAGTTATCATTTCAGGGTCACTGAAGCTTTCTTT. Translation gives CASSYHFRVTEAFF.